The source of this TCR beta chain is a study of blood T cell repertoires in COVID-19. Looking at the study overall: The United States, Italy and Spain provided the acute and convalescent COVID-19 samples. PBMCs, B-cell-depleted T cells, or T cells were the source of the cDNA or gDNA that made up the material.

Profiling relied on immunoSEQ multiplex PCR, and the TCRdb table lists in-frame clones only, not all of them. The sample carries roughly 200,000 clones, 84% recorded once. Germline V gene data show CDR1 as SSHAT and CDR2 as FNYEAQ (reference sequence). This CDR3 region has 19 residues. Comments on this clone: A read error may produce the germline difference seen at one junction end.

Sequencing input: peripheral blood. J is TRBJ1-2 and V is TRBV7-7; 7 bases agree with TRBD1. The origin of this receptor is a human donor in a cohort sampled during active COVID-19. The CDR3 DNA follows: TGTGCTAGCAGCTTATGGCGAAGGGCTATGGACCCGCAGGGGGATGGCTACACCTTC. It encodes CASSLWRRAMDPQGDGYTF.